A selection of T cell receptor beta chains follows, all from one sample in a study of PD-1 blockade in classical Hodgkin lymphoma. Generated by immunoSEQ multiplex PCR, the TCRdb table keeps only in-frame clones and is missing some. This sample has under 60,000 clones, with about 89% found just once. This sample comprised peripheral blood mononuclear cells (PBMCs), obtained before the fourth cycle of nivolumab. Receptors were obtained from a human donor with classical Hodgkin lymphoma. CDR3s include the opening cysteine and the closing phenylalanine or tryptophan. D genes are given only for firm matches. The size field is filled for only some rows; it gives once, few, many or a size class.

cdr3_nt	cdr3_aa	v_call	j_call	clone_size	d_call
TGTGCCAGCAGCTTGGCCCCGGTGGGGCGTAATTCACCCCTCCACTTT	CASSLAPVGRNSPLHF	TRBV5-4	TRBJ1-6	.	.
TGTGCCAGTAGTCAGGGGGGCGCTGGGGCCAACGTCCTGACTTTC	CASSQGGAGANVLTF	TRBV19	TRBJ2-6	.	.
TGTGCCAGCTCACCACTCCCGGGACTCCAAGGGGATACGCAGTATTTT	CASSPLPGLQGDTQYF	TRBV18	TRBJ2-3	.	.
TGCGCCAGCAGCTTCGTCCCCGTCCTTTTAAACACTGAAGCTTTCTTT	CASSFVPVLLNTEAFF	TRBV5-1	TRBJ1-1	.	.
TGTGCCAGCAGCCAAGTGGTGGGTTTCTACGGCTACACCTTC	CASSQVVGFYGYTF	TRBV14	TRBJ1-2	few	.
TGTGCCAGCAGAGCCTCGCTGGGACAGGGTAGCTATGGCTACACCTTC	CASRASLGQGSYGYTF	TRBV9	TRBJ1-2	.	TRBD1
TGTGCCAGCAGCCCTAGACTAGCGGGACACTACGAGCAGTACTTC	CASSPRLAGHYEQYF	TRBV5-4	TRBJ2-7	.	TRBD2
TGTGCCAGCAGCCGAGGGGGCACCGGGGAGCTGTTTTTT	CASSRGGTGELFF	TRBV6-5	TRBJ2-2	.	.
TGTGCCAGCAGCTTGGGGGTTCCCGGGGAGCTGTTTTTT	CASSLGVPGELFF	TRBV7-3	TRBJ2-2	.	.
TGTGCCAGCAGCTTAGGCGGCGACAGGTTGAGCAATGAGCAGTTCTTC	CASSLGGDRLSNEQFF	TRBV11-2	TRBJ2-1	.	.
TGTGCCAGCAGGGGGCCAAGGTGGGAGACCCAGTACTTC	CASRGPRWETQYF	TRBV6-1	TRBJ2-5	.	.
TGTGCCAGCAGTCCCTACAGGGACCGACAAGAGACCCAGTACTTC	CASSPYRDRQETQYF	TRBV28	TRBJ2-5	.	.
TGTGCCAGCAGTTTATGGTCAGAGACCCAGTACTTC	CASSLWSETQYF	TRBV6-6	TRBJ2-5	.	.
TGTGCCAGCAGCTTACATAGCGGGAGTCCGTACAATGAGCAGTTCTTC	CASSLHSGSPYNEQFF	TRBV7-3	TRBJ2-1	.	TRBD2
TGTGCCAGCTCACCAACCGAGCTCACAGCCTATGGCTACACCTTC	CASSPTELTAYGYTF	TRBV18	TRBJ1-2	.	.
TGTGCCAGCAGCGTAGATGCGTTGAACACTGAAGCTTTCTTT	CASSVDALNTEAFF	TRBV9	TRBJ1-1	.	.
TGCGCCAGCAGCCAAGATCACAAAGAGACCTACAATCAGCCCCAGCATTTT	CASSQDHKETYNQPQHF	TRBV4-3	TRBJ1-5	.	.
TGTGCCAGAAGCTTGGGGAGGGGGCAGGCTAGCAGATGCTCCTACAATGAGCAGTTCTTC	CARSLGRGQASRCSYNEQFF	TRBV5-3	TRBJ2-1	.	.
TGCGCCAGCAGTGGCCGGACTAGCGGGAGATCCTACGAGCAGTACTTC	CASSGRTSGRSYEQYF	TRBV10-2	TRBJ2-7	.	TRBD2
TGTGCCAGCACCACGACAGGGTTGGGTCCCAATCAGCCCCAGCATTTT	CASTTTGLGPNQPQHF	TRBV28	TRBJ1-5	few	TRBD1
TGTGCCAGCAGCCCGGCGACCCGGACTAGCGGCCGAGGGTACGGCGAGCAGTACTTC	CASSPATRTSGRGYGEQYF	TRBV5-4	TRBJ2-7	.	TRBD2
TGTGCCAGCAGTTGCTCAGTCCGGGAGAGCACAGATACGCAGTATTTT	CASSCSVRESTDTQYF	TRBV27	TRBJ2-3	.	.
TGTGCCAGCAGCCGAGGGGCGGGAGCCTACAATGAGCAGTTCTTC	CASSRGAGAYNEQFF	TRBV11-2	TRBJ2-1	.	TRBD2
TGTGCCAGCAGCAGCGGGGGGCTCGTCGAGACCCAGTACTTC	CASSSGGLVETQYF	TRBV7-2	TRBJ2-5	.	TRBD2
TGTGCCAGCAGCTTGGACACGGTCACAGATACGCAGTATTTT	CASSLDTVTDTQYF	TRBV7-2	TRBJ2-3	.	.
TGTGCCATCAGTGATAAGGAATACAAAGGGGCCAACGTCCTGACTTTC	CAISDKEYKGANVLTF	TRBV10-3	TRBJ2-6	.	.
TGTGCCAGCAGTCTAGTGGGAGCGGGGGCCGGCGAGACCCAGTACTTC	CASSLVGAGAGETQYF	TRBV28	TRBJ2-5	.	TRBD2
TGTGCCAGCAGCTTGGGTAGCGACTACGAGCAGTACTTC	CASSLGSDYEQYF	TRBV11-2	TRBJ2-7	.	.
TGTGCCAGCAGCAAACTGACAGGGGGCTTCGAGCAGTACTTC	CASSKLTGGFEQYF	TRBV27	TRBJ2-7	.	TRBD1
TGTGCCAGCAGTTTATTCTTCGACTACGAGCAGTACTTC	CASSLFFDYEQYF	TRBV27	TRBJ2-7	once	.
TGCGCCAGCAGCCAAGGGTTGGCGTCAAGCACCTTC	CASSQGLASSTF	TRBV4-1	TRBJ1-2	.	.
TGTGCCAGTAGTATCAACCTGGACAGGGACCACGAGCAGTACTTC	CASSINLDRDHEQYF	TRBV19	TRBJ2-7	once	TRBD1
TGTGCCAGCAGTTACCCACCCACTTCCTACGAGCAGTACTTC	CASSYPPTSYEQYF	TRBV28	TRBJ2-7	.	.
TGTGCCAGCAGCGGGGACAGTAGTGCCACTGAAGCTTTCTTT	CASSGDSSATEAFF	TRBV11-2	TRBJ1-1	few	TRBD1
TGCAGCGTTGGTTGGTTAGTTGCGGGAGGGCCGGGGGAGCAGTTCTTC	CSVGWLVAGGPGEQFF	TRBV29-1	TRBJ2-1	once	TRBD2
TGTGCCAGTAGTATCGAGGGGGCGAGCAGCAATCAGCCCCAGCATTTT	CASSIEGASSNQPQHF	TRBV19	TRBJ1-5	.	TRBD1
TGTGCCACTCGGGACAGGGGGCTAGGCTACACCTTC	CATRDRGLGYTF	TRBV2	TRBJ1-2	.	TRBD1
TGTGCCAGCAGTGTGGTAGCGGGAGGGCCCACAGATACGCAGTATTTT	CASSVVAGGPTDTQYF	TRBV6-4	TRBJ2-3	.	TRBD2
TGCAGCGTTGAAGGGGGATCTGTCCAAGAGACCCAGTACTTC	CSVEGGSVQETQYF	TRBV29-1	TRBJ2-5	.	.
TGCGCCAGCAGCTTGGACGGAGCCTACGAGCAGTACTTC	CASSLDGAYEQYF	TRBV5-1	TRBJ2-7	once	.
TGTGCCAGCAGTTTCGAACAGGGCTTTCATAATTCACCCCTCCACTTT	CASSFEQGFHNSPLHF	TRBV28	TRBJ1-6	.	.
TGTGCCAGCAGTTCAGGGGGGGAATCCTACAATGAGCAGTTCTTC	CASSSGGESYNEQFF	TRBV6-5	TRBJ2-1	.	.
TGTGCCACCAGCAGGCACAGAGATTGGGGGTACTGGAACACTGAAGCTTTCTTT	CATSRHRDWGYWNTEAFF	TRBV15	TRBJ1-1	.	.
TGTGCCACCAGCAGCAGTCGGGTCCCCAATCAGCCCCAGCATTTT	CATSSSRVPNQPQHF	TRBV15	TRBJ1-5	.	.
TGCAGCGTAGGGCCAGGGAGGAATGAAAAACTGTTTTTT	CSVGPGRNEKLFF	TRBV29-1	TRBJ1-4	.	.
TGCGCCAGCAGCTTATCGTTAGCGGGAGCCGGCGAGCAGTACTTC	CASSLSLAGAGEQYF	TRBV5-1	TRBJ2-7	.	TRBD2
TGTGCCAGCAGCTTGGGGGACAGGAGGCACGAGCAGTACTTC	CASSLGDRRHEQYF	TRBV5-4	TRBJ2-7	.	TRBD1
TGTGCCAGCAGCGGACAGGGCGCCTATGGCTACACCTTC	CASSGQGAYGYTF	TRBV27	TRBJ1-2	.	TRBD1
TGTGCCAGTAGTATAGGGGGGACCAGCACAGATACGCAGTATTTT	CASSIGGTSTDTQYF	TRBV19	TRBJ2-3	.	.
TGTGCCAGCAGGGCAGACAGGCTTAATGAAAAACTGTTTTTT	CASRADRLNEKLFF	TRBV2	TRBJ1-4	.	.
TGTGCCAGCAGCCCCCAGCGGGGATCCGCTAATTCACCCCTCCACTTT	CASSPQRGSANSPLHF	TRBV7-2	TRBJ1-6	once	.
TGTGCCAGCAGGTGGACTAGTCGGGAGCAGTTCTTC	CASRWTSREQFF	TRBV7-2	TRBJ2-1	once	TRBD2
TGTGCCAGCAGTTCGGGACCTGCCCACGAGCAGTACTTC	CASSSGPAHEQYF	TRBV6-5	TRBJ2-7	few	.
TGTGCCAGCAGCATCCGACGGATCGGGGAGCTGTTTTTT	CASSIRRIGELFF	TRBV7-2	TRBJ2-2	.	.
TGTGCCAGCAGTGTGCAAAATGAGCAGTTCTTC	CASSVQNEQFF	TRBV2	TRBJ2-1	.	.